What follows describes a single T cell receptor beta chain. This clone was seen a few times. Its antigen has not been determined. Base qualities are not at hand, and no much larger clone is one base apart. Each donor gave one peripheral blood draw, approximately 110 mL on average, collected into heparinised tubes. A BD FACSAria II and a panel including CD45RO, CCR7, CD25, CD127, CD95 and CD27 were used to sort naive, central memory, regulatory and stem cell-like memory CD4+ T cells. Purity was above 95% for every sorted population. PBMCs were isolated immediately by Lymphoprep density gradient centrifugation and stained directly without culture. Samples were stained and sorted in pairs, with one healthy donor and one patient per experiment, so that batch effects were minimized. The data belong to a study of beta chain features in type 1 diabetes (dated by TCRdb to between 2018 and 2020). Regarding the complete study: No differences in mean age, gender distribution, total cell number or subset yield were found between patients and healthy donors. In the study, recently diagnosed type 1 diabetes patients and matched healthy donors were compared on the TCRB repertoires of their sorted circulating CD4+ T cell subsets. A total of around 110,000,000 sorted cells were examined across all samples, and RNA yield correlated strongly with the number of cells per subset. Whereas all 30 or so donors provided naive and central memory subsets, regulatory and stem cell-like memory subsets were isolated from just 8 patients and roughly 8 healthy donors.

General study outcomes and caveats: Only small numbers of individuals were included in the HLA sub-analyses, which left unresolved whether HLA type had any influence on TCRB rearrangement. In all four CD4+ subsets, TCRB CDR3 length was moderately but significantly shorter in type 1 diabetes patients. At VDJ recombination sites, patients with type 1 diabetes made fewer insertions and deleted more nucleotides, a pattern implying thymic rearrangement abnormalities. Shorter templates might have been favored by PCR, but patient and control samples were amplified and corrected together, so both groups would have been affected equally by any skew. Because cDNA was sequenced instead of genomic DNA, activated cells with high expression could be over-represented, although the groups did not differ in activation or CD3 levels. Naive, central memory and regulatory TCRB repertoires appeared to be more similar among patients than among healthy donors.

The germline V gene provides CDR1 MNHNS and CDR2 SASEGT. V is cut by 2 bases and J by 5 bases, and the space between the germline ends is 10 bases. From the cysteine up to the phenylalanine, the CDR3 has a length of 13 residues. Left in the record is the CDR3 DNA by itself, 39 bases read in frame from the first base. All of the isolated RNA was reverse transcribed with the High Capacity cDNA Reverse Transcription Kit, so expressed TCRB transcripts were sequenced. Deep immunoSEQ sequencing was applied to naive, central memory and regulatory T cell samples, giving an average of roughly 3.5 million total reads per sample. After sorted cells were lysed in RLT buffer, RNA was extracted with DNase-treated RNeasy Micro or Mini kits, with the choice depending on cell number. To prevent cross-contamination, every cell subset was processed on its own, while patient and healthy donor samples were processed together. TCRB sequences were amplified from cDNA with the immunoSEQ multiplex PCR, producing 87-bp fragments spanning the CDR3 region. The amplicons were sequenced using the Illumina HiSeq platform. From the authors' description of their analysis: Synthetic template baselines were used to correct PCR bias computationally, reads within Hamming distance 2 were collapsed together, and singletons that could not be merged were discarded. By aligning reads against IMGT, V, D and J genes, CDR3 length, and insertions or deletions at six rearrangement sites were assigned. Within each subset, clonotype counts were normalized to sorted cell number, and only after that were true diversity and Gini coefficients computed with the tcR R package. Repertoire sharing was quantified using the overlap coefficient calculated on TCRB nucleotide sequences. TCRdb's version of the immuneACCESS table is confined to in-frame rearrangements and falls short of the full clone set. An unresolved V gene accounts for under half of the shortfall where checked; the remainder is of unknown origin. The DNA was the basis for D and trimming; V, J and clone size are from that table. The table for this sample lists around 110,000 clones; around 17% of them were counted only once. Clones ranked in the top ten supply 2% to 2.5% of the sample.

Sequenced: central memory CD4+ T cells from blood. This receptor was identified in a man between 25 and 39 years old with type 1 diabetes. The chain uses TRBV6-1 and TRBJ2-7, with no confidently assigned D gene. The CDR3: CASSERARDEQYF. The nucleotides read TGTGCCAGCAGTGAACGGGCCAGAGACGAGCAGTACTTC.